These 30 T cell receptor beta chains were sequenced from one sample in a study of neurological immune-mediated disorders. TCRdb re-called the 5' RACE reads through MiXCR, storing one row per CDR3 protein. The data contain tens of thousands of distinct CDR3 sequences, 4% of them seen just once; the ten biggest clones take up approximately 1.8%. Sequencing was carried out using CD4+ T cells from blood. These receptors were taken from a middle-aged woman with multiple sclerosis.

This clonotype was detected ten times or more. The rearrangement joins TRBV11-2 to TRBJ1-1; 8 bases line up with TRBD1. Trimming took 5 bases from V and 0 from J; bases not matched to a gene: 5. From germline, CDR1 is SGHAT and CDR2 FQNNGV. The CDR3 loop spans 15 amino acids. CDR3 coding DNA: TGTGCCAGCAGCCCTCAGACAGGGGTGAACACTGAAGCTTTCTTT. This sequence encodes CASSPQTGVNTEAFF.

This clonotype was observed at least ten times. The chain joins TRBV20-1 to TRBJ2-1; 9 nucleotides match TRBD2. Trimming cost V 2 bases and J 4 bases; bases outside gene matches: 12. The germline gives CDR1 DFQATT, CDR2 SNEGSKA (reference sequence). The CDR3 covers 17 residues. CDR3 residues: CSARSAGGTTTYNEQFF. CDR3 coding DNA: TGCAGTGCTAGAAGCGCGGGGGGGACCACTACGTACAATGAGCAGTTCTTC.

This clonotype was recorded many times. V usage is TRBV25-1 and J usage is TRBJ2-1; D may be TRBD2 (5 bases). The V and J ends lost 3 bases and 5 bases respectively, with 11 bases between them. The CDR3 length is 14 residues. Germline CDR1 MGHDK, CDR2 SYGVNS. This chain's CDR3 is CASSDVGGNNEQFF. CDR3 DNA: TGTGCCAGCAGTGACGTAGGAGGTAACAATGAGCAGTTCTTC.

This clonotype occurred many times. This chain uses TRBV7-6 with TRBJ1-3, with D possibly TRBD1 on 5 matching bases. The germline V gene encodes CDR1 SGHVS and CDR2 FNYEAQ. The length of the CDR3 is 17 residues. Trimming cost V 3 bases and J 0 bases, with 15 bases left between them. The CDR3 spells CASSLGIGARSGNTIYF. The CDR3 coding sequence is TGTGCCAGCAGCTTGGGTATAGGGGCTCGCTCTGGAAACACCATATATTTT.

This clonotype appeared many times. The genes are TRBV20-1 and TRBJ1-2; possibly TRBD1 for D (5 bases). CDR1 and CDR2 (germline): DFQATT, SNEGSKA (reference sequence). The V and J ends lost 6 bases and 4 bases respectively, with 15 bases between them. The CDR3 spans 13 residues. CDR3 in DNA: TGCAGTGCCCGGCCGGGGGGGTTCTATGGCTACACCTTC. It is translated as CSARPGGFYGYTF.

Ten or more counts support this clonotype. V usage is TRBV10-3 and J usage is TRBJ2-1, with 9 bases identical to TRBD2. The V gene end was trimmed by 0 bases and the J gene end by 6 bases; junction bases not matched to a gene: 6. The CDR3 is 16 residues long. The germline V gene encodes CDR1 ENHRY and CDR2 SYGVKD. CDR3 DNA sequence: TGTGCCATCAGTGAGTCCCGCGGGGGGGGAGGCAATGAGCAGTTCTTC. It specifies CAISESRGGGGNEQFF.

This clonotype was counted at least ten times. The chain joins TRBV3-1 to TRBJ2-7; no clear D. Germline lookup yields CDR1 LGHDT and CDR2 YNNKEL (reference sequence). The CDR3 is 11 residues long. Trimming cost V 8 bases and J 7 bases, with 12 bases left between them. CDR3 coding DNA: TGTGCCAGCTCTCTGACTGGGGAGCAGTACTTC. Encoded protein: CASSLTGEQYF.

This clonotype was observed many times. The chain combines TRBV5-1 with TRBJ2-7; D may be TRBD1 (6 bases). The CDR3 has 14 amino acids. CDR1 is SGHRS, CDR2 YFSETQ, per germline. V lost 0 bases and J 3 bases, leaving 10 bases between the germline ends. DNA of the CDR3: TGCGCCAGCAGCTTGGCAGGACAGCTCTACGAGCAGTACTTC. Translation gives CASSLAGQLYEQYF.

This clonotype has ten or more counts. The chain employs TRBV5-1 and TRBJ2-1; 9 nucleotides match TRBD2. J gave up 3 bases and V 2 bases, and 3 bases lay outside the gene matches. Germline CDR1 reads SGHRS; CDR2 reads YFSETQ. This CDR3 contains 15 residues. The CDR3 spells CASSFSGGSYNEQFF. CDR3 nucleotides: TGCGCCAGCAGCTTTAGCGGGGGTAGCTACAATGAGCAGTTCTTC.

This clonotype was detected ten times or more. The genes are TRBV20-1 and TRBJ1-2, with TRBD1 matching over 7 bases. Germline V gene sequence: CDR1 DFQATT, CDR2 SNEGSKA (reference sequence). V was clipped by 4 bases and J by 5 bases; unmatched bases: 7. The CDR3 length is 13 residues. This CDR3 is CSATPDRAYGYTF. The CDR3 region has the DNA TGCAGTGCTACTCCCGACAGGGCGTATGGCTACACCTTC.

This clonotype showed up many times. CDR3 protein: CASSSNGGQTDTQYF. The CDR3 DNA reads TGCGCCAGCAGCTCGAATGGGGGGCAAACAGATACGCAGTATTTT. This sequence joins TRBV5-1 and TRBJ2-3, with D perhaps matching TRBD1 or TRBD2 (6 bases each). Deletions cut 3 bases from V and 3 bases from J, with 14 bases between. Germline V lookup: CDR1 SGHRS, CDR2 YFSETQ. There are 15 residues in the CDR3. Drawing the rest from reference TRBV5-1 and TRBJ2-3, the complete variable domain is KAGVTQTPRYLIKTRGQQVTLSCSPISGHRSVSWYQQTPGQGLQFLFEYFSETQRNKGNFPGRFSGRQFSNSRSEMNVSTLELGDSALYLCASSSNGGQTDTQYFGPGTRLTVL.

This clonotype showed up many times. This sequence joins TRBV4-1 and TRBJ2-3; D may match TRBD1 or TRBD2 (5 bases each). CDR1 is MGHRA, CDR2 YSYEKL, per germline. V gave up 0 bases and J gave up 3 bases, with 16 bases separating them. The CDR3 contains 17 residues. CDR3: CASSQDPERGWTDTQYF. The CDR3 nucleotides are TGCGCCAGCAGCCAAGATCCTGAGAGGGGATGGACAGATACGCAGTATTTT.

This clonotype showed up many times. This rearrangement joins TRBV11-2 to TRBJ2-7, with no clear D. The CDR3 is 19 residues long. Trimming took off 2 bases at V and 5 bases at J, with 28 bases between the two ends. Germline CDR1 is SGHAT and CDR2 is FQNNGV. The CDR3 loop is CASSLSPLKKGIVFHEQYF. As DNA, the CDR3 is TGTGCCAGCAGCTTATCCCCCCTCAAAAAGGGAATCGTTTTCCACGAGCAGTACTTC.

This clonotype showed up many times. This rearrangement joins TRBV5-1 to TRBJ2-7; possible D gene TRBD2, 6 bases. There are 15 residues in the CDR3. Germline V gene sequence: CDR1 SGHRS, CDR2 YFSETQ. Trimming pared 4 bases from V and 0 bases from J, leaving 14 bases between. CDR3 protein: CASSPAGFLSYEQYF. In DNA form, the CDR3 reads TGCGCCAGCAGCCCCGCGGGGTTTCTCTCCTACGAGCAGTACTTC.

This clonotype was seen many times. The V gene is TRBV20-1, the J gene TRBJ2-7, with D perhaps matching TRBD2 (6 bases). From germline, CDR1 is DFQATT and CDR2 SNEGSKA (reference sequence). Trimming removed 4 bases at V and 3 bases at J, with 13 bases between. CDR3 size: 13 residues. This chain's CDR3 is CSATGVALYEQYF. CDR3 nucleotide sequence: TGCAGTGCTACGGGAGTAGCGCTCTACGAGCAGTACTTC.

This clonotype occurred many times. The chain recombines TRBV20-1 with TRBJ2-5; 8 positions match TRBD2. J lost 3 bases, V lost 2 bases, and 5 bases had no gene match. Germline assignment: CDR1 DFQATT and CDR2 SNEGSKA (reference sequence). The CDR3 is made up of 14 amino acids. The DNA of the CDR3 is TGCAGTGCTAGACCCCCGGGAGGGGAAGAGACCCAGTACTTC. Translation: CSARPPGGEETQYF.

This clonotype was picked up many times. The gene calls are TRBV29-1 and TRBJ1-4, with D unresolved. Germline V gives CDR1 SQVTM, CDR2 ANQGSEA. V was pared by 1 base and J by 10 bases, with 7 bases between. There are 11 residues in the CDR3. The CDR3 DNA follows: TGCAGCGTTGAAGGGGCGGGAAAACTGTTTTTT. Amino acids: CSVEGAGKLFF.

In this sample, this clonotype turned up many times. V usage is TRBV5-1 and J usage is TRBJ2-1; no definite D call. V lost 1 base, J lost 9 bases, and 8 bases lay in between. There are 12 residues in the CDR3. Germline CDR1 SGHRS, CDR2 YFSETQ. CDR3 in DNA: TGCGCCAGCAGCTTGATCGGAAGTGAGCAGTTCTTC. This gives the protein CASSLIGSEQFF.

This clonotype was seen many times. This sequence joins TRBV20-1 and TRBJ2-2; the D is unclear. Per germline, CDR1 DFQATT and CDR2 SNEGSKA (reference sequence). V shed 6 bases and J shed 0 bases, with 11 bases lying between them. CDR3 length: 14 residues. In nucleotides, the CDR3 is TGCAGTGCCCCCTCACAGTCGAACACCGGGGAGCTGTTTTTT. Its translation: CSAPSQSNTGELFF.

This clonotype was seen many times. V usage is TRBV20-1 and J usage is TRBJ1-5, with D hard to call. The CDR3 covers 14 residues. Germline loops: CDR1 DFQATT, CDR2 SNEGSKA (reference sequence). The V end was cut by 0 bases, the J end by 2 bases, with 8 bases between. CDR3: CSAREYSGNQPQHF. The CDR3 coding sequence is TGCAGTGCTAGAGAGTATTCTGGCAATCAGCCCCAGCATTTT.

This clonotype was recorded many times. The rearrangement uses TRBV7-6 and TRBJ2-2, with D perhaps TRBD1 (5 bases). The CDR3 has 16 amino acids. Germline assignment: CDR1 SGHVS and CDR2 FNYEAQ. V was trimmed by 2 bases and J by 0 bases, leaving 10 bases between them. The CDR3 region has the DNA TGTGCCAGCAGCTTATGGGGCGGCGCGAACACCGGGGAGCTGTTTTTT. It specifies CASSLWGGANTGELFF.

This clonotype was detected many times. The chain has TRBV6-6 and TRBJ2-7; 7 bases are a match to TRBD2. With 8 bases clipped from V and 0 bases from J, the junction kept 7 bases outside the gene matches. Germline V gene sequence: CDR1 MNHNY, CDR2 SVGAGI (reference sequence). The CDR3 length is 14 residues. CDR3 region: CASWPSGGSYEQYF. CDR3 coding DNA: TGTGCCAGCTGGCCTAGCGGTGGCTCCTACGAGCAGTACTTC.

In its sample, this clonotype was seen many times. The V and J genes are TRBV3-1 and TRBJ1-2; 8 bases are shared with TRBD1. V shed 2 bases, J shed 8 bases, and the junction held 4 bases outside the gene matches. The germline V gene encodes CDR1 LGHDT and CDR2 YNNKEL (reference sequence). CDR3 size: 13 residues. CDR3 in DNA: TGTGCCAGCAGCCAACAGACAGGGGTCGGCTACACCTTC. Amino acid sequence: CASSQQTGVGYTF.

This clonotype showed up many times. The chain couples TRBV4-2 to TRBJ2-2, with D perhaps TRBD2 (6 bases). The V end lost 3 bases, the J end lost 3 bases, and 14 bases lay between the germline ends. The CDR3 totals 16 residues. Germline V gene data show CDR1 as LGHNA and CDR2 as YNFKEQ. The CDR3 here is CASSQAGTPHTGELFF. In DNA, the CDR3 is TGTGCCAGCAGCCAGGCGGGGACTCCCCACACCGGGGAGCTGTTTTTT.

This clonotype was found many times. The chain is built from TRBV6-1 and TRBJ1-1, with a weak D call TRBD1 (6 bases). Trimming took 0 bases from V and 5 from J, leaving 13 bases between them. Germline CDR1 is MNHNS and CDR2 is SASEGT. This CDR3 has 15 amino acids. The CDR3 region has the DNA TGTGCCAGCAGTGAAGCGGGGGCAGGTTGGACTGAAGCTTTCTTT. Its translation is CASSEAGAGWTEAFF.

This clonotype was detected ten times or more. This chain links TRBV20-1 with TRBJ1-1, with 7 bases aligning to TRBD1. The CDR3 runs to 14 residues. The ends lost 4 bases at V and 5 bases at J; junction bases unmatched: 10. The germline V gene encodes CDR1 DFQATT and CDR2 SNEGSKA (reference sequence). The chain's CDR3 is CSANGGQGVTEAFF. The CDR3 DNA sequence: TGCAGTGCTAACGGGGGGCAGGGGGTAACTGAAGCTTTCTTT.

This clonotype came up many times. The chain has TRBV11-3 and TRBJ2-7, with D unclear. In germline, CDR1 is SGHNT, CDR2 YENEEA. V shed 11 bases and J shed 2 bases, with 10 bases lying between them. The CDR3 covers 11 residues. The CDR3 sequence: CALDGPYEQYF. CDR3 DNA: TGTGCCTTGGACGGCCCCTACGAGCAGTACTTC.

This clonotype has at least ten counts. The rearrangement joins TRBV7-2 to TRBJ1-4; 8 bases match TRBD1. CDR3 size: 15 residues. Germline assignment: CDR1 SGHTA and CDR2 FQGNSA. V lost 1 base, J lost 8 bases, and 6 bases stayed unmatched. The CDR3 sequence: CASSLVDRGYEKLFF. CDR3 sequence (DNA): TGTGCCAGCAGCTTAGTAGACAGGGGATACGAAAAACTGTTTTTT. Filled out from reference TRBV7-2 and TRBJ1-4, the complete variable domain reads GAGVSQSPSNKVTEKGKDVELRCDPISGHTALYWYRQSLGQGLEFLIYFQGNSAPDKSGLPSDRFSAERTGGSVSTLTIQRTQQEDSAVYLCASSLVDRGYEKLFFGSGTQLSVL.

This clonotype was counted many times. The chain joins TRBV5-1 to TRBJ2-5, with 8 bases identical to TRBD1. This CDR3 contains 15 residues. The germline gives CDR1 SGHRS, CDR2 YFSETQ. The trim removed 4 bases at V and 5 bases at J, leaving 10 bases unmatched. CDR3 in DNA: TGCGCCAGCAGCACCTGGACAGGGTCTGGGGAGACCCAGTACTTC. Translating it yields CASSTWTGSGETQYF.

This clonotype showed up many times. The CDR3 DNA reads TGTGCCAGCAGCCTCGTCGGGGGTGGAGGTGAAAAACTGTTTTTT. The encoded protein is CASSLVGGGGEKLFF. The chain has TRBV6-1 and TRBJ1-4; weak D call: TRBD1 (5 bases). V lost 6 bases and J lost 7, with 18 bases in between. Per germline, CDR1 MNHNS and CDR2 SASEGT. This CDR3 region has 15 residues.